The 23 T cell receptor beta chains below all came from one sample that was sequenced in a study of T cell repertoires in cytomegalovirus infection. These receptors have no known antigen. Using its own MiXCR run on the reads, TCRdb lists one record per CDR3 protein. This sample has hundreds of thousands of distinct CDR3 sequences, with approximately 46% found just once. Material: cultured PBMCs, obtained from culture after CMV antigen stimulation. The receptors come from a human donor in good health (CMV status not recorded). Some clones in this sample may be carry-over from other donors' samples.

V usage is TRBV9 and J usage is TRBJ1-2; no firm D call. CDR3 length equals 13 residues. Per the germline V gene, CDR1 is SGDLS and CDR2 is YYNGEE. The V end was cut by 7 bases, the J end by 0 bases, with 10 bases between. The CDR3 DNA sequence: TGTGCCAGCCGGGATCTTTCTAACTATGGCTACACCTTC. This codes for CASRDLSNYGYTF.

The chain combines TRBV11-2 with TRBJ1-1; the D gene is possibly TRBD1 (6 bases). The V end was cut by 0 bases, the J end by 3 bases, with 20 bases between. The CDR3 is 18 amino acids. CDR1 and CDR2 (germline): SGHAT, FQNNGV. CDR3 bases: TGTGCCAGCAGCTTAGATGTGTGGGGGCAGTCCGGGGACACTGAAGCTTTCTTT. The encoded protein is CASSLDVWGQSGDTEAFF.

The chain joins TRBV6-5 to TRBJ2-3, with a tentative D call TRBD2 (5 bases). The V end was cut by 7 bases, the J end by 2 bases, with 16 bases between. Germline lookup yields CDR1 MNHEY and CDR2 SVGAGI. This CDR3 spans 15 amino acids. Written as DNA, the CDR3 is TGTGCCAGCACCAAACTTGGGAGCCCCACAGATACGCAGTATTTT. Its translation: CASTKLGSPTDTQYF.

The V and J genes are TRBV12-3 or TRBV12-4 and TRBJ2-5; 8 bases line up with TRBD2. This CDR3 is built from 16 residues. Trimming removed 1 base from V and 1 base from J; junction bases left unmatched: 5. As DNA, the CDR3 is TGTGCCAGCAGTTTAGGAATTAGCGGGGCCCAAGAGACCCAGTACTTC. This codes for CASSLGISGAQETQYF.

CDR3 protein: CASRPDTTGELFF. CDR3 DNA: TGTGCCAGTAGACCTGACACCACCGGGGAGCTGTTTTTT. This chain joins TRBV19 and TRBJ2-2; the D is unclear. V lost 6 bases, J lost 4 bases, and 9 bases lay in between. Looked up from germline, CDR1 is LNHDA and CDR2 is SQIVND (reference sequence). The CDR3 has 13 amino acids.

This clonotype was observed a few times. This rearrangement joins TRBV28 to TRBJ1-3; no clear D. Trimming took off 3 bases at V and 1 base at J, with 13 bases between the two ends. There are 16 residues in the CDR3. In germline, CDR1 is MDHEN, CDR2 SYDVKM. The CDR3 region has the DNA TGTGCCAGCAGTTTCCCGACGGGGTCTTCTGGAAACACCATATATTTT. This gives the protein CASSFPTGSSGNTIYF.

V and J are TRBV12-3 or TRBV12-4 and TRBJ2-4, with D possibly being TRBD1 or TRBD2 (5 bases each). The CDR3 has 13 residues. V dropped 7 bases and J dropped 7 bases, with 14 bases sitting between them. As DNA, the CDR3 is TGTGCCAGCACTACCGCAGGGAGCAACATTCAGTACTTC. It is translated as CASTTAGSNIQYF.

CDR3 bases: TGTGCCAGCAGTTACTCGTTGGGGAACACTGAAGCTTTCTTT. Encoded protein: CASSYSLGNTEAFF. J is TRBJ1-1 and V is TRBV6-2 or TRBV6-3; D unresolved. V lost 0 bases and J 1 base, leaving 6 bases between the germline ends. This CDR3 is built from 14 residues. CDR1 is MNHEY, CDR2 SVGEGT, per germline.

A remark on this clonotype: Just one base apart from a much larger clone, this may be a read error. The J gene is TRBJ2-6, the V gene TRBV7-2; a possible D gene is TRBD2 (5 bases). This CDR3 comprises 16 residues. V shed 5 bases and J shed 2 bases, with 13 bases lying between them. Germline CDR1 reads SGHTA; CDR2 reads FQGNSA. The CDR3 sequence is CASSVPKGAGANVLTF. Written as DNA, the CDR3 is TGTGCCAGCAGCGTACCCAAGGGAGCTGGGGCCAACGTCCTGACTTTC.

The genes are TRBV20-1 and TRBJ1-3; D gene unclear. In germline, CDR1 is DFQATT, CDR2 SNEGSKA (reference sequence). The CDR3 extends over 14 amino acids. Trimming removed 5 bases from V and 0 bases from J, with 11 bases in between. CDR3 coding DNA: TGCAGTGCTCTTAATCCGCGCTCTGGAAACACCATATATTTT. This translates into CSALNPRSGNTIYF.

This clonotype showed up just a few times. The chain has TRBV7-2 and TRBJ2-3, with no clear D. Trimming pared 0 bases from V and 6 bases from J, leaving 7 bases between. Germline V gives CDR1 SGHTA, CDR2 FQGNSA. The CDR3 is 13 amino acids. The chain's CDR3 is CASSLAPMDTQYF. In DNA form, the CDR3 reads TGTGCCAGCAGCTTAGCCCCAATGGATACGCAGTATTTT. The variable domain in full, completed from reference TRBV7-2 and TRBJ2-3, reads GAGVSQSPSNKVTEKGKDVELRCDPISGHTALYWYRQSLGQGLEFLIYFQGNSAPDKSGLPSDRFSAERTGGSVSTLTIQRTQQEDSAVYLCASSLAPMDTQYFGPGTRLTVL.

This clonotype was counted only a few times. This rearrangement joins TRBV6-1 to TRBJ1-2; the D gene is possibly TRBD1 (5 bases). V lost 6 bases and J 7 bases, leaving 18 bases between the germline ends. Germline V CDR1 and CDR2: MNHNS, SASEGT. CDR3 length: 14 residues. This CDR3 is CASRRMGDRSGYTF. The CDR3 DNA sequence: TGTGCCAGCAGGAGAATGGGGGATCGGAGTGGCTACACCTTC.

The CDR3, as DNA: TGTGCCAGCAGCCTCCGGGAGGGGCCCCCTGGAAACACCATATATTTT. Protein sequence: CASSLREGPPGNTIYF. The chain combines TRBV12-3 or TRBV12-4 with TRBJ1-3, with TRBD1 as a possible D gene (5 bases). The CDR3 has 16 residues. V lost 6 bases and J lost 2, with 17 bases in between.

The table lists this clonotype with a few counts. The chain couples TRBV6-5 to TRBJ1-5; weak D call: TRBD1 (6 bases). Trimming pared 2 bases from V and 2 bases from J, leaving 10 bases between. Germline V gene lookup returns CDR1 MNHEY and CDR2 SVGAGI. This CDR3 region has 15 residues. CDR3 nucleotide sequence: TGTGCCAGCAGTTACGCTTGGGGGCGCAATCAGCCCCAGCATTTT. It is translated as CASSYAWGRNQPQHF.

The V and J genes are TRBV7-1 and TRBJ1-4, with D unresolved. TRBV7-1 is labeled an ORF, and its function is uncertain. With 5 bases removed from V and 7 bases from J, the gap between germline ends came to 17 bases. CDR3 length: 15 residues. The CDR3 DNA reads as TGTGCCAGCAGCCCCCGCCCCCTGACGGCTGAAAAACTGTTTTTT. This encodes CASSPRPLTAEKLFF.

This chain joins TRBV28 and TRBJ1-6; D not certain. This CDR3 spans 14 amino acids. V was cut by 4 bases and J by 8 bases, with 12 bases left in between. Germline values: CDR1 MDHEN, CDR2 SYDVKM. The CDR3 here is CASSSGFLHSPLHF. The CDR3 region has the DNA TGTGCCAGCAGTTCTGGATTCCTCCATTCACCCCTCCACTTT.

This clonotype has just a few counts. This chain joins TRBV7-6 and TRBJ2-3; D is ambiguous. CDR3 length: 14 residues. Germline V gene lookup returns CDR1 SGHVS and CDR2 FNYEAQ. V was cut by 3 bases and J by 4 bases, with 11 bases left in between. The CDR3 bases are TGTGCCAGCAGCTTCGGTCTTCGGGCAGATACGCAGTATTTT. As protein: CASSFGLRADTQYF.

This clonotype was picked up a small number of times. The chain is built from TRBV6-1 and TRBJ1-1, with TRBD1 matching 8 bases. The ends lost 6 bases at V and 5 bases at J; junction bases unmatched: 8. CDR3 size: 14 residues. The V gene's germline CDR1 is MNHNS and CDR2 SASEGT. Here the CDR3 reads CASSRTGQGTEAFF. The CDR3 bases are TGTGCCAGCAGCCGGACAGGGCAAGGGACTGAAGCTTTCTTT.

The V gene is TRBV5-5, the J gene TRBJ2-7; 7 nucleotides agree with TRBD1. CDR3 length equals 15 residues. Germline lookup yields CDR1 SGHKS and CDR2 YYEKEE (reference sequence). The V gene end was trimmed by 4 bases and the J gene end by 2 bases; junction bases not matched to a gene: 9. The DNA for the CDR3 is TGTGCCAGCAGCGGGGGACAGCCCGAAACCTACGAGCAGTACTTC. This gives the protein CASSGGQPETYEQYF.

The genes are TRBV7-8 and TRBJ1-6, with unresolved D. Trimming took off 5 bases at V and 3 bases at J, with 8 bases between the two ends. This CDR3 contains 14 residues. Germline values: CDR1 SGHVS, CDR2 FQNEAQ. CDR3 in DNA: TGTGCCAGCAGCACCTTCGGCTATAATTCACCCCTCCACTTT. This encodes CASSTFGYNSPLHF.

This chain joins TRBV6-5 and TRBJ2-7, with D possibly matching TRBD2 (6 bases). The CDR3 is 15 amino acids. V lost 6 bases and J lost 3, with 18 bases in between. The germline V gene has CDR1 MNHEY and CDR2 SVGAGI. CDR3 nucleotide sequence: TGTGCCAGCAGGCCCGGGAGTAGAATTTTCTACGAGCAGTACTTC. Protein: CASRPGSRIFYEQYF.

This clonotype has just a few counts. This chain joins TRBV15 and TRBJ1-3; 7 positions match TRBD1. This CDR3 spans 14 amino acids. Losses at the gene ends were 4 bases for V and 4 bases for J; bases not matched to a gene: 4. Germline lookup yields CDR1 LNHNV and CDR2 YYDKDF (reference sequence). CDR3 DNA sequence: TGTGCCACCAGCAAAGGGACAGCAGGAAACACCATATATTTT. Amino acid sequence: CATSKGTAGNTIYF.

The chain employs TRBV6-5 and TRBJ2-1, with 12 bases identical to TRBD2. CDR3 length: 18 residues. J was trimmed by 8 bases and V by 2 bases; bases with no gene match: 13. Germline V gene data show CDR1 as MNHEY and CDR2 as SVGAGI. In DNA, the CDR3 is TGTGCCAGCAGTTACGGCCTAGCGGGAGGGCCGTCTGAGTATGAGCAGTTCTTC. Its protein product is CASSYGLAGGPSEYEQFF.